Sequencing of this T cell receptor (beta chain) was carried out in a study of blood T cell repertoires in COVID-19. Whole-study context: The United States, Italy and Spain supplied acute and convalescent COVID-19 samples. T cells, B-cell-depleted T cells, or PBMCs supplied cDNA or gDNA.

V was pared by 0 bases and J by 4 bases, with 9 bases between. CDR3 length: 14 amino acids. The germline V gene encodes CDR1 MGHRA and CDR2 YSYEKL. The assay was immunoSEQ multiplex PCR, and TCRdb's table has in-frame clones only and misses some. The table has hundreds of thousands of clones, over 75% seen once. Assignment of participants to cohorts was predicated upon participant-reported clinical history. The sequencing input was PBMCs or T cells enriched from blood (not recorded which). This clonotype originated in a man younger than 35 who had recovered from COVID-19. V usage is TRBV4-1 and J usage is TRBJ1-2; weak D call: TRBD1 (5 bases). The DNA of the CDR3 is TGCGCCAGCAGCCAAGATCCGGGGGTCTATGGCTACACCTTC. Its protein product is CASSQDPGVYGYTF.